These 27 T cell receptor beta chains were all obtained from the same sample, sequenced in a study of technical replicates of blood from several donors. Repertoires were generated with immunoSEQ multiplex PCR, while TCRdb's copy carries only in-frame clones and drops some. The table lists over 10,000 clones, about 94% of them singletons. Material: PBMCs. The receptor set was obtained from a human donor in good health.

The genes are TRBV6-5 and TRBJ2-1; a weak D match, TRBD2 (6 bases). This CDR3 is built from 12 residues. Between the trimmed V and J ends, which lost 8 bases and 8 bases, there was a span of 13 bases. Germline values: CDR1 MNHEY, CDR2 SVGAGI. The CDR3 region is CASRASADEQFF. As DNA, the CDR3 is TGTGCCAGCCGTGCTAGCGCCGATGAGCAGTTCTTC.

The rearrangement uses TRBV7-8 and TRBJ1-1, with 7 bases that match TRBD1. V lost 1 base and J lost 3; bases outside the gene matches: 8. The germline V gene encodes CDR1 SGHVS and CDR2 FQNEAQ. The CDR3 extends over 16 amino acids. The CDR3 sequence: CASSLGNRGEDTEAFF. CDR3 nucleotides: TGTGCCAGCAGCTTAGGAAACAGGGGAGAGGACACTGAAGCTTTCTTT.

This sequence joins TRBV4-2 and TRBJ2-7; TRBD2 agrees at 7 bases. The CDR3 length is 15 residues. J was trimmed by 2 bases and V by 0 bases; bases with no gene match: 4. CDR1 and CDR2 (germline): LGHNA, YNFKEQ. CDR3 loop: CASSQDPSGPYEQYF. The CDR3 region has the DNA TGTGCCAGCAGCCAAGATCCTAGCGGACCCTACGAGCAGTACTTC.

This clone appeared a single time. The V call is TRBV11-2, the J call TRBJ1-3, with unresolved D. Per germline, CDR1 SGHAT and CDR2 FQNNGV. With 3 bases removed from V and 0 bases from J, the gap between germline ends came to 9 bases. CDR3 length: 15 residues. The CDR3 DNA reads as TGTGCCAGCAGCTTGCACCTCGGCTCTGGAAACACCATATATTTT. Amino acid sequence: CASSLHLGSGNTIYF.

This clone was recorded once. This sequence joins TRBV5-1 and TRBJ1-1; a possible D gene is TRBD1 (6 bases). Looked up from germline, CDR1 is SGHRS and CDR2 is YFSETQ. This CDR3 has 15 amino acids. Deletions cut 4 bases from V and 11 bases from J, with 24 bases between. The CDR3 sequence is CASSEDSAQRGVAFF. The CDR3 DNA follows: TGCGCCAGCAGCGAGGACAGTGCACAACGGGGCGTTGCTTTCTTT.

This chain links TRBV13 with TRBJ2-2, with D possibly being TRBD2 (7 bases). Per the germline V gene, CDR1 is PRHDT and CDR2 is FYEKMQ (reference sequence). This CDR3 is built from 16 residues. Trimming stripped 5 bases from V and 3 bases from J, with 16 bases between. The CDR3 reads CASSLRGGFDTGELFF. CDR3 sequence (DNA): TGTGCCAGCAGCCTTAGGGGGGGGTTTGACACCGGGGAGCTGTTTTTT.

The CDR3 DNA follows: TGTGCCAGCAGCTTACAGGGGGAACACACTGAAGCTTTCTTT. It specifies CASSLQGEHTEAFF. The gene calls are TRBV7-9 and TRBJ1-1, with TRBD1 matching 7 bases. V trimming: 2 bases; J trimming: 3 bases; junction bases outside the gene matches: 3. The CDR3 totals 14 residues. Germline CDR1 reads SEHNR; CDR2 reads FQNEAQ (reference sequence).

V gene TRBV6-5 combines with J gene TRBJ2-5; 7 nucleotides match TRBD1. This CDR3 spans 15 amino acids. The J segment lost 5 bases and the V segment lost 0 bases, leaving 6 bases of the junction unmatched. Germline V gives CDR1 MNHEY, CDR2 SVGAGI. CDR3 in amino acids: CASSYSDRPRETQYF. CDR3 sequence (DNA): TGTGCCAGCAGTTACTCGGACAGGCCTCGGGAGACCCAGTACTTC.

The rearrangement uses TRBV28 and TRBJ1-1; possible D gene TRBD1, 6 bases. This CDR3 comprises 14 residues. V lost 5 bases to trimming and J lost 10 bases, with 20 bases between them. Germline CDR1 and CDR2: MDHEN and SYDVKM. The CDR3, as DNA: TGTGCCAGCAGTATCCCAGGCCCTGTCAGGGGAGCTTTCTTT. Protein sequence: CASSIPGPVRGAFF.

The chain employs TRBV9 and TRBJ2-1; D is perhaps TRBD2 (5 bases). This CDR3 has 15 residues. CDR1 and CDR2 from the germline V gene are SGDLS and YYNGEE. Trimming removed 0 bases at V and 5 bases at J, with 12 bases between. DNA of the CDR3: TGTGCCAGCAGCGTAGGCGGGCCCTACAACAATGAGCAGTTCTTC. It specifies CASSVGGPYNNEQFF.

V usage is TRBV5-1 and J usage is TRBJ1-1; tentatively, D is TRBD1 (6 bases). The ends were cut back, 7 bases at V and 1 base at J, with 26 bases in the middle. The length of the CDR3 is 18 residues. Germline values: CDR1 SGHRS, CDR2 YFSETQ. This CDR3 is CASGQPKSRGAGNTEAFF. The CDR3 DNA reads as TGCGCCAGCGGCCAACCCAAAAGCCGGGGGGCCGGGAACACTGAAGCTTTCTTT.

This chain uses TRBV28 with TRBJ2-1; 9 nucleotides agree with TRBD1. The germline gives CDR1 MDHEN, CDR2 SYDVKM. The trim removed 2 bases at V and 7 bases at J, leaving 6 bases unmatched. The CDR3 is 15 amino acids. The CDR3 protein is CASSLGDREWNEQFF. As DNA, the CDR3 is TGTGCCAGCAGTTTAGGGGACAGGGAATGGAATGAGCAGTTCTTC.

The chain recombines TRBV11-2 with TRBJ2-7; 9 bases map to TRBD2. This CDR3 has 14 residues. V was clipped by 5 bases and J by 3 bases; unmatched bases: 5. Germline V gene sequence: CDR1 SGHAT, CDR2 FQNNGV. The CDR3: CASSLDSGSYEQYF. The CDR3 coding sequence is TGTGCCAGCAGCCTCGATAGCGGGAGCTACGAGCAGTACTTC.

The chain combines TRBV5-1 with TRBJ2-5, with 15 positions matching TRBD2. The J segment lost 4 bases and the V segment lost 6 bases, leaving 16 bases of the junction unmatched. Germline-derived CDR1 and CDR2 are SGHRS and YFSETQ. This CDR3 spans 19 amino acids. The CDR3 loop reads CASTSGLAGGGTLVETQYF. The DNA for the CDR3 is TGCGCCAGCACCTCCGGACTAGCGGGAGGGGGCACCCTGGTAGAGACCCAGTACTTC.

The chain combines TRBV7-3 with TRBJ1-1, with a tentative D call TRBD1 (5 bases). Between the trimmed V and J ends, which lost 1 base and 4 bases, there was a span of 16 bases. The CDR3 covers 16 residues. The germline V gene has CDR1 SGHTA and CDR2 FQGTGA. The CDR3 DNA reads TGTGCCAGCAGCTTAAGAGGCGGGGGAAGTGGCACTGAAGCTTTCTTT. This gives the protein CASSLRGGGSGTEAFF.

The chain links TRBV19 to TRBJ2-3; TRBD2 matches 12 bases. The germline V gene encodes CDR1 LNHDA and CDR2 SQIVND (reference sequence). The CDR3 covers 15 residues. V lost 4 bases to trimming and J lost 4 bases; unmatched junction nucleotides: 3. CDR3 bases: TGTGCCAGTAGTAAGTGGACTAGCGGGGCAGATACGCAGTATTTT. Residues: CASSKWTSGADTQYF.

Details on this clone: One junction end does not reproduce the germline sequence, and a read error may be involved. The CDR3 loop reads CAWSVRTGLDGRF. The CDR3 DNA is TGTGCCTGGAGTGTAAGAACAGGGCTGGACGGCCGCTTC. The V call is TRBV30, the J call TRBJ1-2, with D maybe TRBD1 (6 bases). This CDR3 is built from 13 residues. Germline V gene lookup returns CDR1 GTSNPN and CDR2 SVGIG (reference sequence).

This clone was counted once. The V and J genes are TRBV30 and TRBJ2-5; D ambiguous. The CDR3 spans 13 residues. CDR1 GTSNPN and CDR2 SVGIG come from the germline V gene (reference sequence). The V and J ends lost 7 bases and 1 base respectively, with 13 bases between them. The CDR3 loop reads CASEFRVQETQYF. CDR3 nucleotides: TGTGCCTCTGAGTTCCGGGTCCAAGAGACCCAGTACTTC.

Only one count was recorded for this clone. The chain uses TRBV4-1 and TRBJ2-3; D may be TRBD2 (7 bases). The CDR3 has 16 amino acids. Deletions cut 0 bases from V and 5 bases from J, with 15 bases between. Per germline, CDR1 MGHRA and CDR2 YSYEKL. The CDR3 region has the DNA TGCGCCAGCAGCCAAGATGAGGGGGGGCGAAAAGATACGCAGTATTTT. Its translation is CASSQDEGGRKDTQYF.

V is TRBV30 and J is TRBJ1-5, with 9 bases matching TRBD1. The CDR3 has 13 amino acids. Germline V gene lookup returns CDR1 GTSNPN and CDR2 SVGIG (reference sequence). Trimming at V came to 5 bases and at J to 6 bases, leaving 5 bases not matched to a gene. The CDR3 DNA reads TGTGCCTGGTCGACAGGGGGGGGTCAGCCCCAGCATTTT. It translates to CAWSTGGGQPQHF.

This chain links TRBV30 with TRBJ2-4; D not certain. The V gene lost 7 bases and the J gene lost 1 base, with 11 bases spanning the gap. Germline V gene lookup returns CDR1 GTSNPN and CDR2 SVGIG (reference sequence). The CDR3 has 13 residues. CDR3 nucleotide sequence: TGTGCCTTTTCCCCCGGGGCCAAAAACATTCAGTACTTC. Translating gives CAFSPGAKNIQYF.

The rearrangement links TRBV6-4 to TRBJ2-5, with 9 bases fitting TRBD1. Losses at the gene ends were 0 bases for V and 9 bases for J; bases not matched to a gene: 5. CDR1 is MRHNA and CDR2 is SNTAGT in the germline V gene. The CDR3 consists of 14 residues. In DNA form, the CDR3 reads TGTGCCAGCAGTGACTCCGAGACAGGGGGGCCCCAGTACTTC. Protein sequence: CASSDSETGGPQYF.

The rearrangement joins TRBV4-2 to TRBJ2-3; 7 bases map to TRBD2. CDR1 is LGHNA, CDR2 YNFKEQ, per germline. The CDR3 length is 14 residues. V lost 0 bases to trimming and J lost 6 bases; unmatched junction nucleotides: 3. CDR3 amino acids: CASSQDPAGDTQYF. CDR3 in DNA: TGTGCCAGCAGCCAAGATCCAGCGGGGGATACGCAGTATTTT.

The table lists this clone with a few counts. The chain carries TRBV4-1 and TRBJ2-7, with D possibly being TRBD1 (6 bases). CDR3 length: 15 residues. V lost 1 base to trimming and J lost 2 bases, with 12 bases between them. CDR1 and CDR2 from the germline V gene are MGHRA and YSYEKL. The CDR3 spells CASSQGRQAAYEQYF. The CDR3 nucleotides are TGCGCCAGCAGCCAAGGTCGACAGGCCGCCTACGAGCAGTACTTC.

The V gene is TRBV21-1, the J gene TRBJ2-7; the table's TRBD1 call for D was not verified on the DNA. TRBV21-1 constitutes a pseudogene. The CDR3 sequence is 20 residues long. CDR3 region: CASSKGNPLKSDRDTYEQYF. In DNA form, the CDR3 reads TGTGCCAGCAGCAAAGGAAACCCGCTCAAGTCGGACAGGGACACCTACGAGCAGTACTTC.

The chain is built from TRBV19 and TRBJ2-3, with TRBD2 matching 9 bases. The junction had 6 bases not matched to a gene; V was cut back by 7 bases and J by 4 bases. This CDR3 region has 14 residues. CDR1 and CDR2 (germline): LNHDA, SQIVND (reference sequence). CDR3 sequence (DNA): TGTGCCAGTAAACCTAGCGGGATCCCAGATACGCAGTATTTT. Encoded protein: CASKPSGIPDTQYF.

CDR3 nucleotides: TGTGCCAGCAGCTTCGGACAGGGGGTACTATCTCAGCCCCAGCATTTT. This sequence encodes CASSFGQGVLSQPQHF. The V gene is TRBV5-6, the J gene TRBJ1-5; the match to TRBD1 covers 10 bases. The CDR3 is 16 residues long. Germline-derived CDR1 and CDR2 are SGHDT and YYEEEE. The V segment lost 2 bases and the J segment 6 bases; nucleotides outside the gene matches: 8. The whole variable domain, filled in from reference TRBV5-6 and TRBJ1-5, reads DAGVTQSPTHLIKTRGQQVTLRCSPKSGHDTVSWYQQALGQGPQFIFQYYEEEERQRGNFPDRFSGHQFPNYSSELNVNALLLGDSALYLCASSFGQGVLSQPQHFGDGTRLSIL.